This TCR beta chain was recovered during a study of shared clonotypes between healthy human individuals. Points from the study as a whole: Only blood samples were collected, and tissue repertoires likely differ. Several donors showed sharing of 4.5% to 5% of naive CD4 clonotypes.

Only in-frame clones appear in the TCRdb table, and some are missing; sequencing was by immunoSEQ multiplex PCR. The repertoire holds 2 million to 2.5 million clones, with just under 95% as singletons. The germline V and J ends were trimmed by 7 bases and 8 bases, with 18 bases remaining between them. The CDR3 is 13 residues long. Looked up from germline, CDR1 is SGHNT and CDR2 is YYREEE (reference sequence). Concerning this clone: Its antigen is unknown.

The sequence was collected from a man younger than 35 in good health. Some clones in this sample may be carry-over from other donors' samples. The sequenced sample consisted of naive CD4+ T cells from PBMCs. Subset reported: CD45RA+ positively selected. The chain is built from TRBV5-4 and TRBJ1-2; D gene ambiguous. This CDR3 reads CASVEGLKGGYTF. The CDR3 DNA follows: TGTGCCAGCGTAGAAGGACTTAAGGGAGGCTACACCTTC.